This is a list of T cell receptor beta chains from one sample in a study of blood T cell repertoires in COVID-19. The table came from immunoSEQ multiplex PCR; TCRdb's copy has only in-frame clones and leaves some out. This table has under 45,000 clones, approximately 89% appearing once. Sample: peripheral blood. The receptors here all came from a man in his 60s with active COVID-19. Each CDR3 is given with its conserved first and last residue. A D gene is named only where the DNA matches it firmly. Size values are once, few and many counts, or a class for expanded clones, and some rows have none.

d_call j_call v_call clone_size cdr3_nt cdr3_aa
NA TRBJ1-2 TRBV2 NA TGTGCCAGCAGTGAAGGTACACTACCCTTC CASSEGTLPF
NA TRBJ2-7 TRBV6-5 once TGTGCCACCGGGTTGGCAGACTACGAGCAGTACTTC CATGLADYEQYF
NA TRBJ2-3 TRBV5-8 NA TGTGCCAGCAGCTTGTCCCCGGGACTCCGCACAGATACGCAGTATTTT CASSLSPGLRTDTQYF
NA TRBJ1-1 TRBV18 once TGTGCCAGCTCACCACAGAGGGTTCAAGGAAACACTGAAGCTTTCTTT CASSPQRVQGNTEAFF
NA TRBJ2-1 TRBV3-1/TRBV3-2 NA TGTGCCAGCAGCCAAGGTCGTAATGAGCAGTTCTTC CASSQGRNEQFF
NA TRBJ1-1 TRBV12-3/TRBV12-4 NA TGTGCCAGCAGTTACGGGGTTACAGGGTATTTT CASSYGVTGYF
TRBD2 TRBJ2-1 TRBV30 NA TGTGCCTGGAGTGTACAGGGACTAGCGAGGACCGCGAGCTCCTACAATGAGCAGTTCTTC CAWSVQGLARTASSYNEQFF
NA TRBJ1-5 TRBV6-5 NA TGTGCCAGCACCCCAAGGGAGAGTGGATGGCAGCCCCAGCATTTT CASTPRESGWQPQHF
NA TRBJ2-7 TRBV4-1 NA TGCGCCAGCAGCCAAGATGCTAGCTACGAGCAGTACTTC CASSQDASYEQYF
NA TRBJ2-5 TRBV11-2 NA TGTGCCAGCAGCTTAGCGGGACATACATACCCGAAGACCCAGTACTTC CASSLAGHTYPKTQYF
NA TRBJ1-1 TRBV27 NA TGTGCCAGTCAGACAGGTGGGACTGAAGCTTTCTTT CASQTGGTEAFF
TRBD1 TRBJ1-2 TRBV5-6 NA TGTGCCAGCAGCCCCCCGACAGGGGCAACTAACTATGGCTACACCTTC CASSPPTGATNYGYTF
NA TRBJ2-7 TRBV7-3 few TGTGCCAGCAGTATTAGGACTGTGGGCAACTACGAGCAGTACTTC CASSIRTVGNYEQYF
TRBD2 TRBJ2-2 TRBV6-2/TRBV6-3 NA TGTGCCAGCAGTCTAGCGGGAGGGACAACCGGGGAGCTGTTTTTT CASSLAGGTTGELFF
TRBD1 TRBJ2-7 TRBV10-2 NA TGCGCCAGCAGTGAGTATGGGACAGGGGGCGAGCAGTACTTC CASSEYGTGGEQYF
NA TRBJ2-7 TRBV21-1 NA TGTGCCAGCAGCAAAGTTAAGCTAGCGGGAGGGGGGCAGTACTTC CASSKVKLAGGGQYF
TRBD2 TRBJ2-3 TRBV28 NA TGTGCCAGCAGCGAGCGGGAGGCCACAGATACGCAGTATTTT CASSEREATDTQYF
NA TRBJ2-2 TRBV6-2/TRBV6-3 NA TGTGCCAGCAGTTATGGGGGCTTGACCGGGGAGCTGTTTTTT CASSYGGLTGELFF
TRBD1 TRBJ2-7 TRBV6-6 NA TGTGCCAGCAGTTACACAACAGGGGAGTACGAGCAGTACTTC CASSYTTGEYEQYF
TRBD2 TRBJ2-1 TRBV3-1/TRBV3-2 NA TGTGCCAGCAGCCCCCCGGGACTAGCGGGAGGGAAGCAGTTCTTC CASSPPGLAGGKQFF
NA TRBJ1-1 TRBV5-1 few TGCGCCAGCAGCTTGGCGGGGGGGGGAGAAGCTTTCTTT CASSLAGGGEAFF
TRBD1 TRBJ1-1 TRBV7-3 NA TGTGCCAGCAGCTTCGGAGGTGGGACAGGACCCTCTGGGACTGAAGCTTTCTTT CASSFGGGTGPSGTEAFF
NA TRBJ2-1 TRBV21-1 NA TGTGCCAGCAGCAACCACATCCCGCGTTTAGCGGGAAGATCCTACAATGAGCAGTTCTTC CASSNHIPRLAGRSYNEQFF
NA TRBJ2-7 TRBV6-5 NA TGTGCCAGCAGTTCCCCGGGGATGGCGCAGTACTTC CASSSPGMAQYF
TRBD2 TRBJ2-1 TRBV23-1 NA TGCGCCAGCACCTTTACCGGGACTAGCGGGAGGAATTGGTCCTACAATGAGCAGTTCTTC CASTFTGTSGRNWSYNEQFF
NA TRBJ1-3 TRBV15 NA TGTGCCACCAGCAGAGCCACGGGGGGGCCAAGCTCTGGAAACACCATATATTTT CATSRATGGPSSGNTIYF
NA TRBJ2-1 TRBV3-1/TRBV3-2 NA TGTGCCAGCAGCCAGGGCAGAAGGGAGCAGTTCTTC CASSQGRREQFF
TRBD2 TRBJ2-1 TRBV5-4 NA TGTGCCAGCAGCAAGACTAGCGGCGGTGAGCAGTTCTTC CASSKTSGGEQFF
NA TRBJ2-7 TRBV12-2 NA TGTGCAAGTCGCCCATGGGACTTCTACGAGCAGTACTTC CASRPWDFYEQYF
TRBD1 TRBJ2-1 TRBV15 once TGTGCCACCAGCGTGCCGTACACAGGACAGGGACTTGATGAGCAGTTCTTC CATSVPYTGQGLDEQFF
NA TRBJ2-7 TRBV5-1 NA TGCGCCAGCAGCATTTTGGGGGGTTCCTACGAGCAGTACTTC CASSILGGSYEQYF
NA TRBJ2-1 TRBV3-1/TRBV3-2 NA TGTGCCAGCAGCCAAGATATCGGGAGTTCCTACAATGAGCAGTTCTTC CASSQDIGSSYNEQFF
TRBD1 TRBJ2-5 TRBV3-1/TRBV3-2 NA TGTGCCAGTGGGGACAGGGGGGTTATGGAGACCCAGTACTTC CASGDRGVMETQYF
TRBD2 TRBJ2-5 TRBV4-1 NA TGCGCCAGCAGCCAATCCCTCGGGACTAGCGGAGGCGGGTCCCAAGAGACCCAGTACTTC CASSQSLGTSGGGSQETQYF
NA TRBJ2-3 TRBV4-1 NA TGCGCCAGCAGCCAGCAGGGTTTGGGCACAGATACGCAGTATTTT CASSQQGLGTDTQYF
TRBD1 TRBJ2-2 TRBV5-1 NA TGCGCCAGCAGCTTAAGCCCGTCGACAGGGGTTTACGGGGAGCTGTTTTTT CASSLSPSTGVYGELFF
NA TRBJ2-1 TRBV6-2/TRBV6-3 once TGTGCCAGCAGTTACTGGCTAGAGGGCAATGAGCAGTTCTTC CASSYWLEGNEQFF
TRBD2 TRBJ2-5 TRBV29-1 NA TGCAGCGTCCAAAGGGGAGGGGAGACCCAGTACTTC CSVQRGGETQYF
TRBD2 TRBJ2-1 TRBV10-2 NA TGCGCCAGCAGTGTGGCCGGGAGGGCCGGAGGGGAGCAGTTCTTC CASSVAGRAGGEQFF
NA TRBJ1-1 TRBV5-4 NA TGTGCCAGCAGCCAAGCGGGAACTAACACTGAAGCTTTCTTT CASSQAGTNTEAFF
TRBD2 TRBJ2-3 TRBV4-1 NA TGCGCCAGCAGCCAGGCAAGGACACTAGCGGGAGGGCTGACAGATACGCAGTATTTT CASSQARTLAGGLTDTQYF
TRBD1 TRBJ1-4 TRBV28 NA TGTGCCAGCAACCACAGGGGGGCAACTAATGAAAAACTGTTTTTT CASNHRGATNEKLFF
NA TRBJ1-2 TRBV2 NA TGTGCCAGCAGTGAGGGCAGGAACTATGGCTACACCTTC CASSEGRNYGYTF
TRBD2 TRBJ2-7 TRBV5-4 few TGTGCCAGCAGCTTGGTGGTGCTAGCGGGAAGTCCCTACGAGCAGTACTTC CASSLVVLAGSPYEQYF
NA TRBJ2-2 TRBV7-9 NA TGTGCCAGCAGCTTAGCCCGGGGGTTCGACACCGGGGAGCTGTTTTTT CASSLARGFDTGELFF